These T cell receptor beta chains were read from a single sample in a study of OX40 agonist ivuxolimab in advanced cancers. Produced via immunoSEQ multiplex PCR; TCRdb's table is partial and in-frame only. The repertoire includes fewer than 70,000 clones, about 88% of them detected once, and about 3.9% sits in the top ten. Specimen: CD4+ or CD8+ T cells sorted from blood, collected in a trial of the OX40 agonist ivuxolimab. Receptors originate from an adult with an advanced solid tumor such as melanoma, head and neck, liver or kidney cancer. CDR3s include the opening cysteine and the closing phenylalanine or tryptophan. Clone sizes are given selectively: once, few, many, or a class where the clone is expanded.

abundance,v_gene,j_gene,CDR3aa
-,TRBV6-5,TRBJ1-3,CASSYWAGTGNTIYF
-,TRBV5-1,TRBJ1-5,CASSLEGGSNQPQHF
-,TRBV6-1,TRBJ2-3,CASWDPPITDTQYF
-,TRBV10-3,TRBJ2-2,CAIRVLSGATGELFF
-,TRBV6-5,TRBJ1-1,CASSYSRTEAFF
-,TRBV19,TRBJ1-5,CASSIGVQLSNQPQHF
few,TRBV28,TRBJ2-2,CASSFEGANTGELFF
-,TRBV19,TRBJ2-5,CASSETITQETQYF
-,TRBV7-2,TRBJ2-7,CASSPAFGGDIYEQYF
-,TRBV5-4,TRBJ2-7,CASSFPGGVEQYF
-,TRBV7-2,TRBJ2-1,CASSLTVRPNGYNEQFF
-,TRBV5-4,TRBJ2-2,CASSFDRDTGELFF
medium-sized,TRBV2,TRBJ2-7,CASSWDSTSYEQYF
few,TRBV5-1,TRBJ1-6,CASSPLTGPDSPLHF
-,TRBV5-1,TRBJ1-4,CASSLEGGYATNEKLFF
-,TRBV7-9,TRBJ1-6,CASTHRGWDSPLHF
-,TRBV19,TRBJ2-2,CASKLAANTGELFF
-,TRBV5-4,TRBJ1-1,CASSSEINRIEGAFF
-,TRBV5-1,TRBJ2-1,CASSLDARPNEQFF
-,TRBV7-2,TRBJ2-1,CASSLATVPGNEQFF
-,TRBV25-1,TRBJ2-3,CASSGIRTSTDTQYF
-,TRBV28,TRBJ1-2,CASRADGYTF
once,TRBV11-3,TRBJ1-5,CASSQGLLTSQPQHF
-,TRBV9,TRBJ1-3,CASASTGTSGNTIYF
-,TRBV19,TRBJ2-5,CASSPAGGAQETQYF
few,TRBV5-5,TRBJ1-2,CASSSPRQGRGYGYTF
once,TRBV7-3,TRBJ2-1,CASSFRNRSYNEQFF
-,TRBV4-3,TRBJ1-6,CASSQQAGGSFNSPLHF
-,TRBV2,TRBJ2-7,CASSSGGVYEQYF
-,TRBV5-1,TRBJ2-2,CASSLVETNTGELFF
few,TRBV7-2,TRBJ2-2,CASSLDGGAAGELFF
-,TRBV18,TRBJ1-4,CASSPTGQGNEKLFF
-,TRBV9,TRBJ1-2,CASSVEARGTGLYGYTF
-,TRBV5-1,TRBJ1-1,CASSLDEGLTEAFF
once,TRBV2,TRBJ1-4,CASSQQTTNEKLFF
-,TRBV4-2,TRBJ2-1,CASSQDRANEQFF
-,TRBV2,TRBJ2-1,CASTFTTRGGGYNEQFF
-,TRBV9,TRBJ2-7,CASSWDSTSYEQYF
-,TRBV19,TRBJ1-2,CASQRGAANYGYTF
-,TRBV2,TRBJ2-5,CASSGRGNVWETQYF
-,TRBV29-1,TRBJ2-2,CSVEKGTGELFF
-,TRBV7-9,TRBJ1-2,CASSQGSNYGYTF
-,TRBV2,TRBJ1-1,CASSVDRTDAEAFF
-,TRBV7-8,TRBJ1-2,CASSSTQGLARF
-,TRBV21-1,TRBJ2-2,CASSKFRGELFF
-,TRBV9,TRBJ1-1,CASSVDISGDEAFF
-,TRBV2,TRBJ2-2,CASRGTGGHTGELFF
few,TRBV5-1,TRBJ2-1,CASSLELVSGVGNEQFF
-,TRBV11-1,TRBJ1-6,CASSGGQADHF
-,TRBV5-1,TRBJ2-7,CASSLVAGTEQYF
-,TRBV19,TRBJ2-3,CASSMIIGGVGTDTQYF
-,TRBV7-9,TRBJ1-4,CASSQDRTGGDEKLFF
-,TRBV27,TRBJ2-2,CASSLRPGRDTGELFF
-,TRBV2,TRBJ2-3,CASRSRGRGTDTQYF
few,TRBV5-1,TRBJ2-6,CASSLILSGANVLTF
-,TRBV27,TRBJ1-1,CASSDSDRGPPEAFF
-,TRBV7-3,TRBJ2-1,CASSPRLAAYNEQFF
-,TRBV19,TRBJ1-1,CASSVSSLNTEAFF
-,TRBV11-3,TRBJ2-7,CASSLGTGGEQYF